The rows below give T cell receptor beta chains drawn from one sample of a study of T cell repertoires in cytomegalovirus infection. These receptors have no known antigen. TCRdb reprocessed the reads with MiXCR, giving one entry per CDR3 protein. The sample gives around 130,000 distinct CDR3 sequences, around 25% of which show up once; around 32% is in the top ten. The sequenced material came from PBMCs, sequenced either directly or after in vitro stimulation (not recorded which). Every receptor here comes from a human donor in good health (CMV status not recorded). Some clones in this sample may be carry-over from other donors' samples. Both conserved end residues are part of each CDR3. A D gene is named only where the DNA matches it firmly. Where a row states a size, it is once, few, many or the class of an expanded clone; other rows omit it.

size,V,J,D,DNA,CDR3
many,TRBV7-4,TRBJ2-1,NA,TGTGCCAGCAGCTTAGCCTACAATGAGCAGTTCTTC,CASSLAYNEQFF
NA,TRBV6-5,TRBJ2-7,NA,TGTGCCAGCAGTCCGACTAGGAGGCGGGAGCAGTACTTC,CASSPTRRREQYF
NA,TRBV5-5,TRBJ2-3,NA,TGTGCCAGCAGCTCGTCGTTAGATACGCAGTATTTT,CASSSSLDTQYF
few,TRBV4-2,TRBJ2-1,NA,TGTGCCAGCAGCCAAGAATTTGGGGGTGCGGCTTACAATGAGCAGTTCTTC,CASSQEFGGAAYNEQFF
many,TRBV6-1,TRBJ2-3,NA,TGTGCCAGCAGTCGAGAAGGGGTAGGCACAGATACGCAGTATTTT,CASSREGVGTDTQYF
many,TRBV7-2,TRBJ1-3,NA,TGTGCCAGCAGCCGACAGCTCTCTGGAAACACCATATATTTT,CASSRQLSGNTIYF
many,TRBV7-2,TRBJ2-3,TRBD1,TGTGCCAGCAGCTTAGACAGGGGGGAGAGGAATACGCAGTATTTT,CASSLDRGERNTQYF
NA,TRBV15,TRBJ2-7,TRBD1,TGTGCCACCAGCACCTTTTCCGGGACAGGGGTCCCCCTCGGGTCCTACGAGCAGTACTTC,CATSTFSGTGVPLGSYEQYF
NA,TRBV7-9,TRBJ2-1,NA,TGTGCCAGCAGCCCTATCGGCGTGGAGCAGTTCTTC,CASSPIGVEQFF
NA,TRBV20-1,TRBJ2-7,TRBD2,TGCAGTGCTAGGTCGACTAGCGGATTCTCCTACGAGCAGTACTTC,CSARSTSGFSYEQYF
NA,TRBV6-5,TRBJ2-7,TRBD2,TGTGCCAGCAGTTACTCTTCTGGGACTAGCGAGAACTACGAGCAGTACTTC,CASSYSSGTSENYEQYF
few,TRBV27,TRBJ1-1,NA,TGTGCCAGCAGTCCGTCGACAGTCATGAACACTGAAGCTTTCTTT,CASSPSTVMNTEAFF
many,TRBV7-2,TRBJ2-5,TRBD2,TGTGCCAGCAGCTTGGCGGGAGCAGTTCCGGAGACCCAGTACTTC,CASSLAGAVPETQYF
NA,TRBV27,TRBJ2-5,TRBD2,TGTGCCAGCAGTAAGGCGGGAGGGTACCAAGAGACCCAGTACTTC,CASSKAGGYQETQYF
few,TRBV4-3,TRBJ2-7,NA,TGCGCCAGCAGCCCGGGACTGGGCGACGAGCAGTACTTC,CASSPGLGDEQYF
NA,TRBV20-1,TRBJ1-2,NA,TGCAGTGCTGATATATTGGGCTACACCTTC,CSADILGYTF
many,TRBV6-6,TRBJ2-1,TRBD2,TGTGCCAGCAGCCTGCTAGCGGCTGGAGGCAACAATGAGCAGTTCTTC,CASSLLAAGGNNEQFF
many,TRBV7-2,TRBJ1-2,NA,TGTGCCAGCAGCCAAGACAGGAACTATGGCTACACCTTC,CASSQDRNYGYTF
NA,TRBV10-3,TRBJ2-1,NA,TGTGCCATCAGTGAGTTCAATGAGCAGTTCTTC,CAISEFNEQFF
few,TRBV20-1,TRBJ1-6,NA,TGCAGTGCGAGCTATTCGAGCTCCGGTAATTCACCCCTCCACTTT,CSASYSSSGNSPLHF
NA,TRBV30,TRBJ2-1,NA,TGTGCCTGGAGTGTGGGGAGCTCCTACAATGAGCAGTTCTTC,CAWSVGSSYNEQFF
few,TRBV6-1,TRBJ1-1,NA,TGTGCCAGCAGTGCGGACAGCCATCCGGTGGAAGCTTTCTTT,CASSADSHPVEAFF
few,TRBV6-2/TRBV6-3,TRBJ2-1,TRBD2,TGTGCCAGCAACCCCTTGCGTAGCGGGATCTCCTACAATGAGCAGTTCTTC,CASNPLRSGISYNEQFF
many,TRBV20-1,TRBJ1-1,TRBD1,TGCAGTGCTAGTAGACAGGGGGCGGGGAACACTGAAGCTTTCTTT,CSASRQGAGNTEAFF
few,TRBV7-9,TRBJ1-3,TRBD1,TGTGCCAGCAGCTTGAATCTGGGCAGGGGGCCTGGAAACACCATATATTTT,CASSLNLGRGPGNTIYF
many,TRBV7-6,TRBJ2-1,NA,TGTGCCAGCAGCAGGAGGGGAGGAAGTTACAATGAGCAGTTCTTC,CASSRRGGSYNEQFF